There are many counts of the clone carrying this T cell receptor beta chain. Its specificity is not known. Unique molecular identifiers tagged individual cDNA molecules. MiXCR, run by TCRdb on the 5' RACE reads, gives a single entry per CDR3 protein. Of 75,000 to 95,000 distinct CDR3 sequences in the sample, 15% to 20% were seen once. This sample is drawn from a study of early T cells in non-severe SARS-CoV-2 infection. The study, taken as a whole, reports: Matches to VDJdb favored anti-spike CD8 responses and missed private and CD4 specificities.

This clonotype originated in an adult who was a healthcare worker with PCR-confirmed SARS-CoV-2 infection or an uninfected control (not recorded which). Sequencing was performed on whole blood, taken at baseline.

The CDR3 here is CASSLDPFEQYF. Written as DNA, the CDR3 is TGTGCCAGCAGTTTAGATCCCTTCGAGCAGTACTTC. This chain uses TRBV28 with TRBJ2-7; D call uncertain. The CDR3 covers 12 residues. Between the trimmed V and J ends, which lost 2 bases and 6 bases, there was a span of 8 bases. Germline V gene data show CDR1 as MDHEN and CDR2 as SYDVKM.